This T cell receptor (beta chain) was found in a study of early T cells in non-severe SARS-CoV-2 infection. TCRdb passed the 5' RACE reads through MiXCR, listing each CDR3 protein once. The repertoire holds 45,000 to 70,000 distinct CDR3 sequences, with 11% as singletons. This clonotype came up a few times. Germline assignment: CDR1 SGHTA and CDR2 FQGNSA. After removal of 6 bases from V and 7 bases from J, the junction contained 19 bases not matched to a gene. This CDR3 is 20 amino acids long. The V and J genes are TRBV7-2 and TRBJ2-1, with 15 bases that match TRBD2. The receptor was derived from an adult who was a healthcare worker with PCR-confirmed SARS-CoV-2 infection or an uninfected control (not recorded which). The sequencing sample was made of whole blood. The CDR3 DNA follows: TGTGCCAGCAGACACCAACCCACGGGACTAGCGGGGGGCGACGGGAATGAGCAGTTCTTC. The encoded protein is CASRHQPTGLAGGDGNEQFF.